The 11 T cell receptor beta chains below were found in one sample sequenced in a study of T cells in women clearing cervical HPV infection. The table came from immunoSEQ multiplex PCR; TCRdb's copy has only in-frame clones and leaves some out. This table holds about 32,000 clones. The sample consisted of blood buffy coat. Receptors were obtained from a woman aged 18-70 years with a cervical HPV16 infection that either progressed to CIN3+ or cleared (not recorded which).

Remarks on this clone: The CDR3 end is not reached by the read, which stops 3 residues before it; the germline J gene fills it in. This chain links TRBV19 with TRBJ2-1; the match to TRBD2 covers 9 bases. There are 14 residues in the CDR3. The ends lost 10 bases at V and 5 bases at J; junction bases unmatched: 9. Germline loops: CDR1 LNHDA, CDR2 SQIVND (reference sequence). The covered CDR3 bases are TGTGCCACCGCCGGGACTAGCAAAAACAATGAG. Encoded protein: CATAGTSKNNE. The entire CDR3 reads CATAGTSKNNEQFF.

On this clone: The CDR3 end lies 3 residues beyond the end of the read and is filled in from the germline J gene. The chain joins TRBV2 to TRBJ2-7; D may match TRBD1 or TRBD2 (5 bases each). The CDR3 spans 15 residues. The germline CDR1 and CDR2 sequences are SNHLY and FYNNEI. V was cut by 6 bases and J by 3 bases, with 18 bases left in between. CDR3 DNA (partial): TGTGCCAGCAGCAATACAGGAGGTCCGTTCTACGAG. Translation: CASSNTGGPFYE. The whole CDR3 sequence reads CASSNTGGPFYEQYF.

In the case of this clone: The read halts 3 residues ahead of the CDR3 end, with the missing end drawn from the germline J gene. The chain has TRBV20-1 and TRBJ1-2; TRBD1 is a possible D gene (5 bases). V gave up 6 bases and J gave up 7 bases, with 15 bases separating them. The CDR3 is 12 residues long. Germline V gene lookup returns CDR1 DFQATT and CDR2 SNEGSKA (reference sequence). The CDR3 here is CSATGGDLGYTF. The covered CDR3 bases are TGCAGTGCCACGGGGGGGGATCTTGGC.

This clone registers medium-sized by frequency. Coverage ceases 3 residues before the CDR3 finishes, and the germline J gene fills in the end. V is TRBV5-1 and J is TRBJ2-4; 12 positions match TRBD1. The CDR3 consists of 19 residues. The trim removed 4 bases at V and 0 bases at J, leaving 11 bases unmatched. Germline V gives CDR1 SGHRS, CDR2 YFSETQ. The CDR3 reads CASSPNQGTGGLAKNIQYF. Partial CDR3 DNA: TGCGCCAGCAGCCCAAATCAGGGGACAGGGGGCTTAGCCAAAAACATT.

Turning to this clone: Sequencing ends 3 residues short of the CDR3 end; the germline J gene provides the rest. The V and J genes are TRBV7-9 and TRBJ1-4; TRBD1 might be the D (6 bases). Germline V gene lookup returns CDR1 SEHNR and CDR2 FQNEAQ (reference sequence). V gave up 3 bases and J gave up 8 bases, with 16 bases separating them. This CDR3 has 15 amino acids. CDR3 sequence reads: CASSFSAAGEEKLFF. CDR3 DNA, as far as it was read: TGTGCCAGCAGCTTCTCCGCGGCAGGGGAGGAAAAA.

In regard to this clone: Coverage ceases 3 residues before the CDR3 finishes, and the germline J gene fills in the end. This sample includes further DNA sequences coding for the same CDR3. V is TRBV19 and J is TRBJ1-3; D gene ambiguous. Germline-derived CDR1 and CDR2 are LNHDA and SQIVND (reference sequence). Trimming left V 7 bases short and J 4 bases short, with 14 bases between. This CDR3 has 14 residues. CDR3 protein: CASTSEGRGNTIYF. The part of the CDR3 DNA that was read is TGTGCCAGTACCTCTGAGGGCCGAGGAAACACC.

Of note for this clone: From the germline J gene comes the end of the CDR3, since the read stops 3 residues before it. This chain uses TRBV20-1 with TRBJ2-2; 8 positions match TRBD2. The CDR3 spans 15 residues. Germline lookup yields CDR1 DFQATT and CDR2 SNEGSKA (reference sequence). V shed 0 bases and J 8 bases; nucleotides not matched to a gene: 8. The sequenced part of the CDR3 DNA is TGCAGTGCTAGAGATAGGGCTAGCGGGTCTGGGGAG. Translation gives CSARDRASGSGE. The CDR3 in full is CSARDRASGSGELFF.

This clone is identified as medium-sized from frequency. The CDR3 is cut off 3 residues early in the read; its end comes from the germline J gene. The chain has TRBV6-4 and TRBJ2-3; the D is unclear. The CDR3 sequence is 14 residues long. Germline CDR1 is MRHNA and CDR2 is SNTAGT. The V end lost 10 bases, the J end lost 2 bases, and 16 bases lay between the germline ends. The part of the CDR3 DNA that was read is TGTGCCACCTCCCCTGATAGAGACACAGATACG. It translates to CATSPDRDTDT. The whole CDR3 protein reads CATSPDRDTDTQYF.

On this clone itself: The read ends 3 residues shy of where the CDR3 ends; the end is completed using the germline J gene. The chain combines TRBV5-1 with TRBJ2-2; 9 bases are shared with TRBD1. After removal of 0 bases from V and 6 bases from J, the junction contained 9 bases not matched to a gene. The CDR3 totals 17 residues. Germline values: CDR1 SGHRS, CDR2 YFSETQ. CDR3 sequence: CASSLAAGTGLSGELFF. The sequenced CDR3 bases are TGCGCCAGCAGCTTGGCCGCAGGGACAGGGCTATCCGGGGAG.

Frequency places this clone as medium-sized (0.01 to 0.1%). The read is 3 residues too short to cover the CDR3 end, so that end is filled in from the germline J gene. The J gene is TRBJ2-1, the V gene TRBV2; 8 bases align to TRBD2. Germline values: CDR1 SNHLY, CDR2 FYNNEI. With 4 bases clipped from V and 9 bases from J, the junction kept 8 bases outside the gene matches. The CDR3 is 14 amino acids. The CDR3 DNA, read in part, is TGTGCCAGCAGTGGATTAGCGGGACGGGGTGAG. This translates into CASSGLAGRGE. The CDR3 in full is CASSGLAGRGEQFF.

In terms of frequency, this clone is medium-sized. The DNA ends 3 residues before the CDR3 does, and the rest of the CDR3 is filled in from the germline J gene. The rearrangement uses TRBV7-2 and TRBJ2-4; no clear D gene. V was trimmed by 3 bases and J by 6 bases, leaving 12 bases between them. Looked up from germline, CDR1 is SGHTA and CDR2 is FQGNSA. The CDR3 runs to 14 residues. CDR3 in amino acids: CASSLRLGGNIQYF. The CDR3 DNA, read in part, is TGTGCCAGCAGCTTGAGGCTAGGCGGAAACATT.